Listed here are 14 T cell receptor beta chains from one sample, sequenced in a study of regulatory T cells in long-lasting Graves disease. Relying on iRepertoire HTBI primers and Arm-PCR of CDR3 regions, the team built TCR beta libraries. TCRdb called the multiplex PCR reads again in MiXCR, with one record for every CDR3 protein. The table records 350,000 to 500,000 distinct CDR3 sequences, approximately 22% of them present only once. Time point defined: persistent/refractory GD, antithyroid drugs over 5 years with positive TRAb. Extracted RNA from PBMCs served as the source of the TCR library. Sequencing used peripheral blood mononuclear cells (PBMCs), obtained when the disease was refractory, from a patient treated with antithyroid drugs. The receptors shown here come from a female donor with Graves disease.

A few counts support this clonotype. The chain employs TRBV30 and TRBJ2-2; D might be TRBD1 or TRBD2, each matching 6 bases. Germline loops: CDR1 GTSNPN, CDR2 SVGIG (reference sequence). Deletions cut 5 bases from V and 0 bases from J, with 10 bases between. CDR3 size: 14 residues. DNA of the CDR3: TGTGCCTGGGAGGGGGGAACGAACACCGGGGAGCTGTTTTTT. Translated: CAWEGGTNTGELFF.

The rearrangement uses TRBV20-1 and TRBJ2-7; D is possibly TRBD2 (6 bases). This CDR3 has 15 residues. V dropped 6 bases and J dropped 2 bases, with 20 bases sitting between them. Germline loops: CDR1 DFQATT, CDR2 SNEGSKA (reference sequence). CDR3: CSAPSLREATYEQYF. The CDR3 DNA is TGCAGTGCCCCAAGTCTGCGGGAAGCAACCTACGAGCAGTACTTC.

This clonotype was seen ten or more times. The chain combines TRBV7-8 with TRBJ1-5, with 7 bases matching TRBD1. Per germline, CDR1 SGHVS and CDR2 FQNEAQ. The CDR3 loop spans 15 amino acids. V lost 1 base to trimming and J lost 6 bases; unmatched junction nucleotides: 6. The CDR3 loop is CASSLGPGGGQPQHF. In DNA form, the CDR3 reads TGTGCCAGCAGCTTAGGACCAGGGGGAGGTCAGCCCCAGCATTTT.

This clonotype was counted ten times or more. The chain combines TRBV28 with TRBJ2-7, with D possibly TRBD2 on 6 matching bases. Per germline, CDR1 MDHEN and CDR2 SYDVKM. The CDR3 length is 15 residues. Deletions cut 8 bases from V and 7 bases from J, with 24 bases between. CDR3 sequence: CASVTLVAVGGEQYF. The DNA of the CDR3 is TGTGCCAGCGTTACCCTCGTGGCGGTGGGAGGTGAGCAGTACTTC.

Notes on this clonotype: A read error is possible here, since a much larger clone lies one base away. J is TRBJ2-7 and V is TRBV6-5; the D gene is possibly TRBD2 (5 bases). The CDR3 extends over 15 amino acids. In germline, CDR1 is MNHEY, CDR2 SVGAGI. The CDR3 region has the DNA TGTGCCAGCAGTTACACCTGGACTCCTTCCTACGAGCGGTACTTC. Translating it yields CASSYTWTPSYERYF.

There are many counts of this clonotype. The genes are TRBV29-1 and TRBJ1-1; 9 bases line up with TRBD1. Germline V gene sequence: CDR1 SQVTM, CDR2 ANQGSEA. V was clipped by 6 bases and J by 0 bases; unmatched bases: 5. This CDR3 comprises 14 residues. CDR3 region: CSVGQGSMNTEAFF. CDR3 sequence (DNA): TGCAGCGTCGGACAGGGGTCCATGAACACTGAAGCTTTCTTT.

This clonotype was detected ten times or more. This sequence joins TRBV2 and TRBJ2-7, with D tentatively TRBD1 or TRBD2 (5 bases each). V gave up 8 bases and J gave up 6 bases, with 20 bases separating them. The length of the CDR3 is 14 residues. Germline loops: CDR1 SNHLY, CDR2 FYNNEI. This chain's CDR3 is CASGWGSYSVEQYF. The CDR3 nucleotides are TGTGCCAGCGGGTGGGGGTCCTATTCAGTCGAGCAGTACTTC.

This clonotype was observed at least ten times. This chain links TRBV6-2 or TRBV6-3 with TRBJ1-5; no clear D gene. V lost 0 bases and J 0 bases, leaving 9 bases between the germline ends. Germline V gene lookup returns CDR1 MNHEY and CDR2 SVGEGT. CDR3 length equals 16 residues. The CDR3 DNA sequence: TGTGCCAGCAGTTACTCTAACAACTATAGCAATCAGCCCCAGCATTTT. This sequence encodes CASSYSNNYSNQPQHF.

This clonotype was counted only a few times. CDR3 coding DNA: TGTGCCAGCAGTTTATCGGGGGATCGCTGGACAGGGGGCGCGGAGACCCAGTACTTC. Residues: CASSLSGDRWTGGAETQYF. The chain is built from TRBV27 and TRBJ2-5; the match to TRBD1 covers 11 bases. Unmatched junction bases numbered 14, after V lost 0 bases and J lost 5 bases. The CDR3 length is 19 residues. Germline values: CDR1 MNHEY, CDR2 SMNVEV (reference sequence).

This clonotype has a count of ten or more. The chain joins TRBV28 to TRBJ2-5, with a tentative D call TRBD2 (5 bases). CDR1 and CDR2 (germline): MDHEN, SYDVKM. Trimming removed 3 bases from V and 5 bases from J, with 19 bases in between. CDR3 length: 16 amino acids. CDR3 loop: CASSFASGMQLETQYF. CDR3 bases: TGTGCCAGCAGTTTTGCGTCGGGAATGCAACTGGAGACCCAGTACTTC.

This clonotype has a handful of counts. The chain joins TRBV2 to TRBJ2-1; TRBD1 matches 9 bases. Per the germline V gene, CDR1 is SNHLY and CDR2 is FYNNEI. The CDR3 totals 15 residues. Trimming took 6 bases from V and 4 from J; bases not matched to a gene: 7. In DNA, the CDR3 is TGTGCCAGCAGACCCGGGACAGGGAGTTACAATGAGCAGTTCTTC. Encoded protein: CASRPGTGSYNEQFF. The complete variable domain, with remaining parts taken from reference TRBV2 and TRBJ2-1, reads EPEVTQTPSHQVTQMGQEVILRCVPISNHLYFYWYRQILGQKVEFLVSFYNNEISEKSEIFDDQFSVERPDGSNFTLKIRSTKLEDSAMYFCASRPGTGSYNEQFFGPGTRLTVL.

In its sample, this clonotype was seen a few times. This chain links TRBV27 with TRBJ2-7; TRBD2 aligns across 11 bases. V shed 7 bases, J shed 7 bases, and the junction held 9 bases outside the gene matches. Germline CDR1 is MNHEY and CDR2 is SMNVEV (reference sequence). The CDR3 is made up of 14 amino acids. CDR3 sequence reads: CASKIAGGPLEQYF. The CDR3 bases are TGTGCCAGCAAAATAGCGGGAGGGCCGTTGGAGCAGTACTTC.

The chain carries TRBV5-5 and TRBJ1-1; no clear D. V dropped 4 bases and J dropped 1 base, with 14 bases sitting between them. The CDR3 has 15 amino acids. The germline V gene encodes CDR1 SGHKS and CDR2 YYEKEE (reference sequence). The CDR3 loop is CASSTGWSGNTEAFF. CDR3 DNA sequence: TGTGCCAGCAGCACCGGCTGGAGTGGGAACACTGAAGCTTTCTTT. The full variable domain, its missing parts supplied by reference TRBV5-5 and TRBJ1-1, is DAGVTQSPTHLIKTRGQQVTLRCSPISGHKSVSWYQQVLGQGPQFIFQYYEKEERGRGNFPDRFSARQFPNYSSELNVNALLLGDSALYLCASSTGWSGNTEAFFGQGTRLTVV.

Many counts were recorded for this clonotype. The chain is built from TRBV7-3 and TRBJ2-7; TRBD2 aligns across 7 bases. This CDR3 spans 15 amino acids. The junction had 13 bases not matched to a gene; V was cut back by 5 bases and J by 6 bases. CDR1 and CDR2 (germline): SGHTA, FQGTGA. The DNA of the CDR3 is TGTGCCAGCAGCCCGCGGGAGAAGGATACGGTCGAGCAGTACTTC. Its translation is CASSPREKDTVEQYF.